The source of this T cell receptor beta chain is a study of blood T cell repertoires in COVID-19. Study summary: The origin of the acute and convalescent COVID-19 samples was the United States, Italy and Spain.

The CDR3 extends over 17 amino acids. Germline assignment: CDR1 LNHDA and CDR2 SQIVND (reference sequence). V lost 2 bases to trimming and J lost 0 bases; unmatched junction nucleotides: 2. Measured with immunoSEQ multiplex PCR; TCRdb has only the in-frame clones, and not every one. The data contain under 200,000 clones, 80% to 90% of them singletons. Input material: peripheral blood. This clonotype was obtained from a woman in her sixties or seventies who had recovered from COVID-19. The chain joins TRBV19 to TRBJ2-1; 12 bases are a match to TRBD2. CDR3 sequence (DNA): TGTGCCAGTAGTATAACTAGCGGGGGGCCCTCCTACAATGAGCAGTTCTTC. Translated, it gives CASSITSGGPSYNEQFF.